This T cell receptor (beta chain) was documented in a study of siplizumab effects on memory and regulatory T cells. Study-wide results and caveats: Roughly 80-96% of proliferating clones (CD4+ or CD8+) could not be assigned a naive or memory phenotype.

V trimming: 0 bases; J trimming: 2 bases; junction bases outside the gene matches: 4. Germline assignment: CDR1 SGDLS and CDR2 YYNGEE. This CDR3 has 15 residues. A note on this clone: The antigen is not known.

Using immunoSEQ multiplex PCR, the repertoire was profiled, and TCRdb retains in-frame clones only, with some absent. The data contain more than 85,000 clones, roughly 94% of them singletons. The chain recombines TRBV9 with TRBJ1-2, with TRBD1 matching 7 bases. This receptor was obtained from a human donor in good health. The sample comprised Tregs sorted from blood. CDR3 protein: CASSVGSGGNYGYTF. The DNA of the CDR3 is TGTGCCAGCAGCGTAGGTTCAGGGGGAAACTATGGCTACACCTTC.